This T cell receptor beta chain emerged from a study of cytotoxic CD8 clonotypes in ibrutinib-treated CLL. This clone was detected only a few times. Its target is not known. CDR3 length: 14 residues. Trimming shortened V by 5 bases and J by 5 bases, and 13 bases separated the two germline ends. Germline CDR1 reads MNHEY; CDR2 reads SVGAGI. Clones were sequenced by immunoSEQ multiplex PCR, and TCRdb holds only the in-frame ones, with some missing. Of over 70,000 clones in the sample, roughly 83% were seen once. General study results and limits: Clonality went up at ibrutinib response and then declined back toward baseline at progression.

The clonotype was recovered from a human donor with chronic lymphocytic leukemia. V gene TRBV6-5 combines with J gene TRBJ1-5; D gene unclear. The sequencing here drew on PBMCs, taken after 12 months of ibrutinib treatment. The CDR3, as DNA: TGTGCCAGCAGTCTCCTCGGTGGAGATCAGCCCCAGCATTTT. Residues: CASSLLGGDQPQHF.